These 23 T cell receptor beta chains originate from one sample sequenced in a study of T cell clonality in common variable immunodeficiency. The protocol was immunoSEQ multiplex PCR, while the TCRdb copy is restricted to in-frame clones and leaves out a portion. The sample has 15,000 to 25,000 clones, none seen only once. The antigens of these receptors remain unknown. Whole-study results and caveats: In common variable immunodeficiency, TCR beta chains reportedly carried fewer deletions and N-nucleotide insertions.

Input material: peripheral blood mononuclear cells. The receptors come from a human donor with common variable immunodeficiency.

This clone was recorded many times. The read terminates 3 residues before the CDR3 end, so the remaining end is supplied by the germline J gene. The chain combines TRBV11-2 with TRBJ2-7, with D perhaps TRBD1 (6 bases). Germline CDR1 SGHAT, CDR2 FQNNGV. The CDR3 loop spans 14 amino acids. Trimming took 0 bases from V and 2 from J, leaving 8 bases between them. The chain's CDR3 is CASSLDQGTYEQYF. Partial CDR3 DNA: TGTGCCAGCAGCTTAGATCAGGGGACCTACGAG.

There are many counts of this clone. The read stops 3 residues short of the end of the CDR3; the missing end is completed from the germline J gene. The chain is built from TRBV20-1 and TRBJ2-5, with 11 positions matching TRBD2. This CDR3 is built from 15 residues. Germline V gene lookup returns CDR1 DFQATT and CDR2 SNEGSKA (reference sequence). The junction had 5 bases not matched to a gene; V was cut back by 5 bases and J by 0 bases. Here the CDR3 reads CSAGGTSGNQETQYF. The CDR3 bases that were read are TGCAGTGCTGGCGGGACTAGCGGTAACCAAGAGACC.

There are many counts of this clone. Read data end 3 residues before the CDR3 end; the end is taken from the germline J gene. The V gene is TRBV3-1 (or the pseudogene TRBV3-2), the J gene TRBJ2-7, with TRBD2 matching over 8 bases. Germline trimming cut 0 bases from V and 4 bases from J; bases unmatched to any gene: 8. Germline CDR1 and CDR2: LGHDT and YNNKEL (reference sequence). This CDR3 is 16 amino acids long. Here the CDR3 reads CASSQEGTSRRYEQYF. The sequenced CDR3 bases are TGTGCCAGCAGCCAAGAAGGGACTAGTCGGCGGTACGAG.

This clone was seen ten or more times. From the germline J gene comes the end of the CDR3, since the read stops 3 residues before it. This chain joins TRBV14 and TRBJ2-3, with 7 bases matching TRBD2. V lost 4 bases and J lost 3; bases outside the gene matches: 10. CDR1 and CDR2 from the germline V gene are SGHDN and FVKESK. The CDR3 length is 16 residues. Here the CDR3 reads CASSLPLADGTDTQYF. Partial CDR3 DNA: TGTGCCAGCAGCCTCCCGCTAGCGGACGGGACAGATACG.

By proportion, this clone is medium-sized (0.01 to 0.1%). The read finishes 3 residues shy of the CDR3 end, and the germline J gene is used to complete it. V gene TRBV5-1 combines with J gene TRBJ2-1, with 11 positions matching TRBD2. This CDR3 is 14 amino acids long. Trimming removed 4 bases from V and 6 bases from J; junction bases left unmatched: 3. Germline assignment: CDR1 SGHRS and CDR2 YFSETQ. CDR3 bases read: TGCGCCAGCAGCCCGGGACTAGCGGCCAATGAG. It yields the protein CASSPGLAANE. From start to end, the CDR3 is CASSPGLAANEQFF.

Of note for this clone: The missing CDR3 end, 3 residues past where the read stops, is filled in from the germline J gene. This chain joins TRBV2 and TRBJ2-7; no clear D gene. Germline lookup yields CDR1 SNHLY and CDR2 FYNNEI. The CDR3 totals 15 residues. Trimming cost V 0 bases and J 4 bases, with 13 bases left between them. Partial CDR3 DNA: TGTGCCAGCAGTGAAGCCGGTGCAAGGGCTTACGAG. Residues: CASSEAGARAYE. The full CDR3 is CASSEAGARAYEQYF.

This clone was detected many times. The read ends 3 residues shy of where the CDR3 ends; the end is completed using the germline J gene. V gene TRBV20-1 combines with J gene TRBJ2-7; D gene unclear. V lost 7 bases and J 0 bases, leaving 10 bases between the germline ends. Germline CDR1 DFQATT, CDR2 SNEGSKA (reference sequence). The CDR3 extends over 12 amino acids. CDR3 bases read: TGCAGTGTTCTCTCCCTCTCCTACGAG. It is translated as CSVLSLSYE. The complete CDR3 protein is CSVLSLSYEQYF.

This clone has at least ten counts. Read data end 3 residues before the CDR3 end; the end is taken from the germline J gene. This chain uses TRBV30 with TRBJ2-6, with 8 bases that match TRBD1. The CDR3 spans 17 residues. Trimming cost V 1 base and J 0 bases; bases outside gene matches: 5. From germline, CDR1 is GTSNPN and CDR2 SVGIG (reference sequence). The sequenced CDR3 bases are TGTGCCTGGAGTGCCAGGACAGGGAACTCTGGGGCCAACGTC. Translated: CAWSARTGNSGANV. From start to end, the CDR3 is CAWSARTGNSGANVLTF.

This clone was observed at least ten times. The part of the CDR3 DNA that was read is TGTGCCAGCAGTTATCCTAGCGGGAGAGGTAACGGGGAG. It codes for CASSYPSGRGNGE. The complete CDR3 sequence is CASSYPSGRGNGELFF. The V and J genes are TRBV6-2 or TRBV6-3 and TRBJ2-2, with 10 bases lining up with TRBD2. Read sequence stops 3 residues before the CDR3 end, and the germline J gene provides the missing end. Germline V gene sequence: CDR1 MNHEY, CDR2 SVGEGT. There are 16 residues in the CDR3. The junction had 8 bases not matched to a gene; V was cut back by 3 bases and J by 7 bases.

This clone was observed a handful of times. With the read ending 3 residues before the CDR3 end, the germline J gene is used to fill in that end. V gene TRBV6-1 combines with J gene TRBJ2-5; the match to TRBD2 covers 7 bases. The germline V gene has CDR1 MNHNS and CDR2 SASEGT. The CDR3 sequence is 18 residues long. Losses at the gene ends were 2 bases for V and 2 bases for J; bases not matched to a gene: 14. Partial CDR3 DNA: TGTGCCAGCAGTGAAATGTCAACGGCTAGCGGCCGACAAGAGACC. This codes for CASSEMSTASGRQET. The CDR3 in full is CASSEMSTASGRQETQYF.

The sample holds many counts of this clone. The missing CDR3 end, 3 residues past where the read stops, is filled in from the germline J gene. This chain links TRBV11-2 with TRBJ1-1; the match to TRBD1 covers 7 bases. Germline CDR1 is SGHAT and CDR2 is FQNNGV. The CDR3 spans 13 residues. CDR3: CASSLQGGQTAFF. Partial CDR3 DNA: TGTGCCAGCAGCTTACAGGGGGGACAGACA.

This clone was counted ten times or more. Sequencing ends 3 residues short of the CDR3 end; the germline J gene provides the rest. This rearrangement joins TRBV20-1 to TRBJ2-7; D gene ambiguous. The CDR3 spans 14 residues. The germline V gene has CDR1 DFQATT and CDR2 SNEGSKA (reference sequence). V shed 0 bases and J shed 5 bases, with 14 bases lying between them. This chain's CDR3 is CSARDPTKPHEQYF. The sequenced CDR3 bases are TGCAGTGCTAGAGATCCCACGAAGCCCCACGAG.

This clone was found many times. The read is 3 residues too short to cover the CDR3 end, so that end is filled in from the germline J gene. The rearrangement joins TRBV7-6 to TRBJ2-7; 9 bases agree with TRBD1. The V segment lost 5 bases and the J segment 3 bases; nucleotides outside the gene matches: 11. Germline-derived CDR1 and CDR2 are SGHVS and FNYEAQ. The CDR3 sequence is 16 residues long. CDR3 sequence reads: CASSRGSGTGNYEQYF. CDR3 DNA, as far as it was read: TGTGCCAGCAGCCGTGGCTCCGGGACAGGGAACTACGAG.

This clone was counted many times. The CDR3 end falls 3 residues outside the read, so it is completed with the germline J gene. V is TRBV29-1 and J is TRBJ1-4; no clear D. This CDR3 contains 13 residues. Germline CDR1 reads SQVTM; CDR2 reads ANQGSEA. The ends were cut back, 6 bases at V and 5 bases at J, with 13 bases in the middle. CDR3 amino acids: CSVWALENEKLFF. Incomplete CDR3 DNA: TGCAGCGTCTGGGCCTTAGAGAATGAAAAA.

This clone was recorded at least ten times. The CDR3 extends 3 residues past the end of the read, so its final part is completed from the germline J gene. The genes are TRBV6-1 and TRBJ1-3; D is uncertain. The length of the CDR3 is 15 residues. Trimming removed 3 bases from V and 2 bases from J, with 11 bases in between. The germline V gene has CDR1 MNHNS and CDR2 SASEGT. This CDR3 is CASSELGVAGNTIYF. The part of the CDR3 DNA that was read is TGTGCCAGCAGTGAGCTCGGGGTTGCTGGAAACACC.

This clone was counted a few times. The read finishes 3 residues shy of the CDR3 end, and the germline J gene is used to complete it. V and J are TRBV6-4 and TRBJ1-2; tentative D call: TRBD1 (6 bases). Germline values: CDR1 MRHNA, CDR2 SNTAGT. V was pared by 4 bases and J by 1 base, with 13 bases between. The CDR3 extends over 15 amino acids. CDR3 protein: CASSAGTNINYGYTF. CDR3 DNA, as far as it was read: TGTGCCAGCAGTGCCGGGACAAACATTAACTATGGC.

This clone was counted at least ten times. The CDR3 end falls 3 residues outside the read, so it is completed with the germline J gene. The gene calls are TRBV19 and TRBJ2-2; 10 bases align to TRBD2. Germline values: CDR1 LNHDA, CDR2 SQIVND (reference sequence). The trim removed 7 bases at V and 4 bases at J, leaving 9 bases unmatched. This CDR3 contains 16 residues. The CDR3 DNA, read in part, is TGTGCCAGTAAAACCTTCGGGACTAGCGCCACCGGGGAG. This gives the protein CASKTFGTSATGE. From start to end, the CDR3 is CASKTFGTSATGELFF.

With regard to this clone: Sequencing ends 3 residues short of the CDR3 end; the germline J gene provides the rest. The V and J genes are TRBV10-2 and TRBJ2-3; D call uncertain. Deletions cut 5 bases from V and 0 bases from J, with 6 bases between. Germline V gene sequence: CDR1 WSHSY, CDR2 SAAADI. CDR3 length: 13 residues. The covered CDR3 bases are TGCGCCAGCAGTAAGCCCAGCACAGATACG. This encodes CASSKPSTDT. The entire CDR3 is CASSKPSTDTQYF.

This clone was observed many times. The read is 3 residues too short to cover the CDR3 end, so that end is filled in from the germline J gene. This chain connects TRBV20-1 to TRBJ2-7; TRBD2 matches at 9 bases. This CDR3 region has 17 residues. After removal of 0 bases from V and 3 bases from J, the junction contained 12 bases not matched to a gene. CDR1 DFQATT and CDR2 SNEGSKA come from the germline V gene (reference sequence). The CDR3 DNA, read in part, is TGCAGTGCTAGAGATCCCGGGCGGGAGGGCCGGCTCTACGAG. Translating it yields CSARDPGREGRLYE. The complete CDR3 reads CSARDPGREGRLYEQYF.

The table lists this clone with many counts. The CDR3 loop is CASRGGRERGYEQYF. The DNA read from the CDR3 is TGTGCCAGCAGGGGGGGGCGGGAAAGGGGCTACGAG. The rearrangement joins TRBV2 to TRBJ2-7; a possible D gene is TRBD2 (7 bases). The read ends 3 residues before the CDR3 terminus; that terminus is restored from the germline J gene. Trimming cost V 6 bases and J 3 bases, with 18 bases left between them. The CDR3 is 15 amino acids. Germline V lookup: CDR1 SNHLY, CDR2 FYNNEI.

This clone was detected many times. The sequenced fragment ends 3 residues before the CDR3 boundary, so the rest is inferred from the germline J gene. The chain employs TRBV6-2 or TRBV6-3 and TRBJ2-1, with TRBD2 matching over 9 bases. The length of the CDR3 is 15 residues. CDR1 and CDR2 (germline): MNHEY, SVGEGT. The trim removed 0 bases at V and 9 bases at J, leaving 6 bases unmatched. The CDR3 region is CASSYSGVAGAEQFF. Partial CDR3 DNA: TGTGCCAGCAGTTACTCAGGGGTAGCGGGAGCTGAG.

This clone was picked up many times. With the read ending 3 residues before the CDR3 end, the germline J gene is used to fill in that end. V gene TRBV5-1 combines with J gene TRBJ1-2; 7 bases map to TRBD1. The CDR3 has 13 residues. With 0 bases clipped from V and 4 bases from J, the junction kept 0 bases outside the gene matches. Germline V gene lookup returns CDR1 SGHRS and CDR2 YFSETQ. Incomplete CDR3 DNA: TGCGCCAGCAGCTTGGAGGGGGCCTATGGC. Amino acids: CASSLEGAYG. The CDR3 in full is CASSLEGAYGYTF. Full variable domain (missing parts from reference TRBV5-1 and TRBJ1-2): KAGVTQTPRYLIKTRGQQVTLSCSPISGHRSVSWYQQTPGQGLQFLFEYFSETQRNKGNFPGRFSGRQFSNSRSEMNVSTLELGDSALYLCASSLEGAYGYTFGSGTRLTVV.

This clone was recorded many times. The CDR3 protein is CASSLYRGSSNQPQHF. Partial CDR3 DNA: TGTGCCAGCAGTTTGTACAGGGGGTCTAGCAATCAGCCC. The chain carries TRBV28 and TRBJ1-5; 8 positions agree with TRBD1. The CDR3 end falls 3 residues outside the read, so it is completed with the germline J gene. The CDR3 consists of 16 residues. V was pared by 3 bases and J by 0 bases, with 4 bases of the junction left unmatched. The germline CDR1 and CDR2 sequences are MDHEN and SYDVKM.